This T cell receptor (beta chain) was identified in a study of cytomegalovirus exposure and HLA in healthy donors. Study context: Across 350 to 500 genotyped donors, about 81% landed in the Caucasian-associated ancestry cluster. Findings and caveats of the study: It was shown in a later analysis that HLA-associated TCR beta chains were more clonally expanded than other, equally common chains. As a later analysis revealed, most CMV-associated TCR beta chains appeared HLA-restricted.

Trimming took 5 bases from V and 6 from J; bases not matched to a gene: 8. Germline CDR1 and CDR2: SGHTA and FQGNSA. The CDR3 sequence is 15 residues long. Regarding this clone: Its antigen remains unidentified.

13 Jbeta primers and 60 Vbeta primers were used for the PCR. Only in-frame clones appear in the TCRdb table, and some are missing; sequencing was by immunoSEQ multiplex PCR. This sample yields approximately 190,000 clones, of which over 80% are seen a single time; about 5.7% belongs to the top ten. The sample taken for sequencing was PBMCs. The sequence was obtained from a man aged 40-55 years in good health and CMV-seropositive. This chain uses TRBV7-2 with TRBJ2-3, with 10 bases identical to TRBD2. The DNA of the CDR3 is TGTGCCAGCAGCGATCTAGCGGGGGCGGTGGATACGCAGTATTTT. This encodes CASSDLAGAVDTQYF.